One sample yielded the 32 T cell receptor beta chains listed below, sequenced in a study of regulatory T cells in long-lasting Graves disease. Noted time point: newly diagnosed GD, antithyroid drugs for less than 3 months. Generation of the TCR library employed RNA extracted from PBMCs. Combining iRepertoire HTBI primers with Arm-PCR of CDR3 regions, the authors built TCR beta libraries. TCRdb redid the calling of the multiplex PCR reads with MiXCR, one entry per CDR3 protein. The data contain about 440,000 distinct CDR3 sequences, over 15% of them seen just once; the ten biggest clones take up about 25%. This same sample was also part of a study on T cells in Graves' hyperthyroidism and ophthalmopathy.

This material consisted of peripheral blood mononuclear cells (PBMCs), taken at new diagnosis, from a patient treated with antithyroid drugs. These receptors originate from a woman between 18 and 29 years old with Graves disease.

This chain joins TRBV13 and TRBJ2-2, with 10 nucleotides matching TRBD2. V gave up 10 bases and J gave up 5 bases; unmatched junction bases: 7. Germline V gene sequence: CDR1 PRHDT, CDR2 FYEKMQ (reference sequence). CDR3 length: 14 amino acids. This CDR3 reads CATPRTSGTGELFF. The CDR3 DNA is TGTGCCACCCCAAGGACTAGCGGTACCGGGGAGCTGTTTTTT.

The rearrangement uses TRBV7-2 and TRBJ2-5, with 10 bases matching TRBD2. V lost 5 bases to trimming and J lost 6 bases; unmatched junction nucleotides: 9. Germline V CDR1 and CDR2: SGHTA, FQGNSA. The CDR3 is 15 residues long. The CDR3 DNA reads TGTGCCAGCAGCCTCCTAGCGGGAGACGTACAGACCCAGTACTTC. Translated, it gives CASSLLAGDVQTQYF.

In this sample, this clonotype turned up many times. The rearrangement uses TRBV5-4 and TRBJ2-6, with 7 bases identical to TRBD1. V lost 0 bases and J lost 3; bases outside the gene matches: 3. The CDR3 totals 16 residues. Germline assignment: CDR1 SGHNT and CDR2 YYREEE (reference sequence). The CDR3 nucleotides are TGTGCCAGCAGCTTGGAGACAGGGTATGGGGCCAACGTCCTGACTTTC. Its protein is CASSLETGYGANVLTF.

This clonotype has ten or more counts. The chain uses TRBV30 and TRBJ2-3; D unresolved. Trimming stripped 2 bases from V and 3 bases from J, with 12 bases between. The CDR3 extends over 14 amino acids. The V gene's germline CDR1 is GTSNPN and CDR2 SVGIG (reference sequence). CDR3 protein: CAWSRASPTDTQYF. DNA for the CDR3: TGTGCCTGGAGTCGGGCGAGTCCAACAGATACGCAGTATTTT.

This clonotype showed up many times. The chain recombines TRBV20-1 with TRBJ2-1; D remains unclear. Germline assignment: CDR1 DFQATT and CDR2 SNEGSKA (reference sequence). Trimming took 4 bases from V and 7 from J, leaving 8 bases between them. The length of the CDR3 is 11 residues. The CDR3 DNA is TGCAGTGCTAATGAGTTAAATGAGCAGTTCTTC. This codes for CSANELNEQFF.

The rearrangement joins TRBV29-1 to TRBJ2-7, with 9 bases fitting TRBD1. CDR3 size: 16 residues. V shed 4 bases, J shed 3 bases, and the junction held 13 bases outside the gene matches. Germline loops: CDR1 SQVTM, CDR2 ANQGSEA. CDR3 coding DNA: TGCAGCGTTGGAGGCGTGCCGGGACAGGGTATCTACGAGCAGTACTTC. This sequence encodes CSVGGVPGQGIYEQYF.

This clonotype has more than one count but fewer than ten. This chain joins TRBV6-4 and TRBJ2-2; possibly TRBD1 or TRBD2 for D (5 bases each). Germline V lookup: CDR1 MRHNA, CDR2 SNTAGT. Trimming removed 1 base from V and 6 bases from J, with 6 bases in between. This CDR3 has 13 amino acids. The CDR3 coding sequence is TGTGCCAGCAGTGACTGGGGGTCCGGGGAGCTGTTTTTT. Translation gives CASSDWGSGELFF.

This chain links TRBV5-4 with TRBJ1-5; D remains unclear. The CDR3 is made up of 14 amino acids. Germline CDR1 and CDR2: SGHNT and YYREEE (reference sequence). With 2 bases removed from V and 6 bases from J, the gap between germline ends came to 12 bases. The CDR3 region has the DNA TGTGCCAGCAGCTTTGATCCCTCGGCTCAGCCCCAGCATTTT. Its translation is CASSFDPSAQPQHF.

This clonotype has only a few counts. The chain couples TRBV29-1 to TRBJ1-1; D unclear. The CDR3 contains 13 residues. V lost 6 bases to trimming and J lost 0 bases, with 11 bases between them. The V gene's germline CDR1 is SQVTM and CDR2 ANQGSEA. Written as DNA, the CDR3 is TGCAGCGTGTCTGGAACAGTGAACACTGAAGCTTTCTTT. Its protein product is CSVSGTVNTEAFF.

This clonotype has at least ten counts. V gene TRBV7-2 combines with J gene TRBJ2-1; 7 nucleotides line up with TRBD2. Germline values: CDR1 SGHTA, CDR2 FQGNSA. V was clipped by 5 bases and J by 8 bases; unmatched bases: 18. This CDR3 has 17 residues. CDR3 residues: CASSESPSAAGVDEQFF. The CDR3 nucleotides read TGTGCCAGCAGCGAAAGCCCTTCCGCGGCGGGAGTCGATGAGCAGTTCTTC.

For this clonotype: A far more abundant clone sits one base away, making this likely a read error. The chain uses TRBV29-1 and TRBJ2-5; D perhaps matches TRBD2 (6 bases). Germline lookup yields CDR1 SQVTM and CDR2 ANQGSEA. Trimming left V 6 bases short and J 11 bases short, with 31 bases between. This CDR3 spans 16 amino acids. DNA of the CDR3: TGCAGCGTGGGCGACCGGGAGCAAAGCTCCTACAATGAGCAGTACTTC. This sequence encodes CSVGDREQSSYNEQYF.

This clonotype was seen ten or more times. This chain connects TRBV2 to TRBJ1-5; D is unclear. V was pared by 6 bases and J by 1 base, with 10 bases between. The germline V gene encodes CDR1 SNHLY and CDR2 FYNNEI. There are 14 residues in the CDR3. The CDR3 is CASSAVGSNQPQHF. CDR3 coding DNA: TGTGCCAGCAGCGCTGTAGGGAGCAATCAGCCCCAGCATTTT.

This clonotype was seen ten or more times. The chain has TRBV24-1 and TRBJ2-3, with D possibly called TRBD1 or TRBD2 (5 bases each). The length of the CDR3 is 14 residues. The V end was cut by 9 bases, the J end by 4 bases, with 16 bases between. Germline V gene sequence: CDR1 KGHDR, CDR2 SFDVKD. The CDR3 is CATGNPGPADTQYF. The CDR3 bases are TGTGCCACCGGCAACCCGGGACCCGCAGATACGCAGTATTTT.

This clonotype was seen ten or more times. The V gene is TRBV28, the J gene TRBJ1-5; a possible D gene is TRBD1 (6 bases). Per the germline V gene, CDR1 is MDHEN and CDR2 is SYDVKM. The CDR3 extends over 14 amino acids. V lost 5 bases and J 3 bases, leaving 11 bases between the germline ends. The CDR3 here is CASSRQVNNQPQHF. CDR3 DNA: TGTGCCAGCAGTCGACAGGTTAACAATCAGCCCCAGCATTTT.

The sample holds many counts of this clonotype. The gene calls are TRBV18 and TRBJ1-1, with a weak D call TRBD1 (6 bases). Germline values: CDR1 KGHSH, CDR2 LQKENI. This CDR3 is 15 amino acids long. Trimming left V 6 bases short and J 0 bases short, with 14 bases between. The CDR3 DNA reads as TGTGCCAGCTCCCGCAACAGGGCGGTGAACACTGAAGCTTTCTTT. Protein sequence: CASSRNRAVNTEAFF.

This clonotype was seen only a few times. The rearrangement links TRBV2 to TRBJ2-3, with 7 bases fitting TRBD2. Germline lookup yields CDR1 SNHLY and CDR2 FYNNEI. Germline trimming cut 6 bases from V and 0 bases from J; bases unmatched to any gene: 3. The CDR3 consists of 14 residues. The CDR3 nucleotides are TGTGCCAGCAGCGGGGACTACAGCACAGATACGCAGTATTTT. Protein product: CASSGDYSTDTQYF. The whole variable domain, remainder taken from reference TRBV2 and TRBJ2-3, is EPEVTQTPSHQVTQMGQEVILRCVPISNHLYFYWYRQILGQKVEFLVSFYNNEISEKSEIFDDQFSVERPDGSNFTLKIRSTKLEDSAMYFCASSGDYSTDTQYFGPGTRLTVL.

The CDR3 here is CSASGGAIDEQYF. The CDR3 coding sequence is TGCAGTGCTTCAGGGGGCGCGATAGACGAGCAGTACTTC. The rearrangement links TRBV20-1 to TRBJ2-7; the match to TRBD1 covers 8 bases. In germline, CDR1 is DFQATT, CDR2 SNEGSKA (reference sequence). The CDR3 covers 13 residues. Trimming at V came to 5 bases and at J to 5 bases, leaving 8 bases not matched to a gene.

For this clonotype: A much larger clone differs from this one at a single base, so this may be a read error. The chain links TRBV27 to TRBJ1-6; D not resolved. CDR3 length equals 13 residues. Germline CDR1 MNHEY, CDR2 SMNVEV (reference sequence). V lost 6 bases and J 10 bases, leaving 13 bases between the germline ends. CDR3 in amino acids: CASSGEFRSPLHF. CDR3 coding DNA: TGTGCCAGCAGCGGGGAGTTTCGGTCACCCCTCCACTTT.

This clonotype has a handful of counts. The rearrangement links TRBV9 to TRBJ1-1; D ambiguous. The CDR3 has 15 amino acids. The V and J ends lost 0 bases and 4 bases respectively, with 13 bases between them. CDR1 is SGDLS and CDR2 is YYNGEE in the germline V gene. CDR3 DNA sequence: TGTGCCAGCAGCGTAGTCCGAGACGTCGTCACTGAAGCTTTCTTT. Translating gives CASSVVRDVVTEAFF.

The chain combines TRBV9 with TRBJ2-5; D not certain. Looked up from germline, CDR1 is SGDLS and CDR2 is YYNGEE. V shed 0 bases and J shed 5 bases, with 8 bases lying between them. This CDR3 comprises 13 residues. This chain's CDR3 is CASSVGDWETQYF. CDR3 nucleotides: TGTGCCAGCAGCGTAGGAGACTGGGAGACCCAGTACTTC.

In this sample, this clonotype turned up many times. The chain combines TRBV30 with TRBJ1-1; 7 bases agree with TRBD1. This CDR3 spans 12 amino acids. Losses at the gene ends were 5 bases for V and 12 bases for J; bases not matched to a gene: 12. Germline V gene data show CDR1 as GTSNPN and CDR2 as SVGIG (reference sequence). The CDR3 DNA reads TGTGCCTGGTTGTCACAGGGGTTGGTGACTTTCTTT. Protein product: CAWLSQGLVTFF. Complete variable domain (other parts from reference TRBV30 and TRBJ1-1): SQTIHQWPATLVQPVGSPLSLECTVEGTSNPNLYWYRQAAGRGLQLLFYSVGIGQISSEVPQNLSASRPQDRQFILSSKKLLLSDSGFYLCAWLSQGLVTFFGQGTRLTVV.

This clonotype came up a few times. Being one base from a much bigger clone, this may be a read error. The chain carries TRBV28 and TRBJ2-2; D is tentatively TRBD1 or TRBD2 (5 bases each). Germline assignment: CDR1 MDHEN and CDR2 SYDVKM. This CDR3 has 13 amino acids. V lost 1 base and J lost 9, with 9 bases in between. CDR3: CASSLYEGRELFF. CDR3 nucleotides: TGTGCCAGCAGTTTATACGAGGGGAGGGAGCTGTTTTTT.

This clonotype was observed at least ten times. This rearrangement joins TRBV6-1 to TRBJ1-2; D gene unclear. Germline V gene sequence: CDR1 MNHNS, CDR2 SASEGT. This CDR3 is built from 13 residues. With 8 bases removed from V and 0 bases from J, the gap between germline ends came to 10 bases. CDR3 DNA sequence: TGTGCCAGCGTCGGAGGAGCTAACTATGGCTACACCTTC. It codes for CASVGGANYGYTF.

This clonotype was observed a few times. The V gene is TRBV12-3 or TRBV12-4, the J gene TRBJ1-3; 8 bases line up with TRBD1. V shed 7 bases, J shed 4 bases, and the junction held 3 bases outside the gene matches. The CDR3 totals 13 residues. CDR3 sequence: CASTWDRGNTIYF. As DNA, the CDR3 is TGTGCCAGCACCTGGGACAGGGGAAACACCATATATTTT.

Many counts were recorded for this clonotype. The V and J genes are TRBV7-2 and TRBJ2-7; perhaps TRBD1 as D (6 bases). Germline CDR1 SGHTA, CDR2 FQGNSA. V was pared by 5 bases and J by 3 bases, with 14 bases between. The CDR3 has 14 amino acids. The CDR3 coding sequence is TGTGCCAGCAGCCACATTAAACAGGGCTACGAGCAGTACTTC. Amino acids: CASSHIKQGYEQYF. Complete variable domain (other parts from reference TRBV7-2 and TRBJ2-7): GAGVSQSPSNKVTEKGKDVELRCDPISGHTALYWYRQSLGQGLEFLIYFQGNSAPDKSGLPSDRFSAERTGGSVSTLTIQRTQQEDSAVYLCASSHIKQGYEQYFGPGTRLTVT.

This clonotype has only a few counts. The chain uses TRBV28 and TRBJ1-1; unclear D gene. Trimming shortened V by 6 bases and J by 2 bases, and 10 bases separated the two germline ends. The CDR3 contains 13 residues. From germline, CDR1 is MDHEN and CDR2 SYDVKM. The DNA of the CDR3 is TGTGCCAGCAGCTCAGTAATTAACACTGAAGCTTTCTTT. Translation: CASSSVINTEAFF.

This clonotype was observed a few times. The CDR3 is CASKRDGSSGANVLTF. The CDR3 coding sequence is TGTGCCAGCAAGCGGGACGGGAGCTCTGGGGCCAACGTCCTGACTTTC. The J gene is TRBJ2-6, the V gene TRBV2, with 7 bases identical to TRBD2. Germline V lookup: CDR1 SNHLY, CDR2 FYNNEI. J lost 0 bases, V lost 7 bases, and 6 bases had no gene match. The CDR3 covers 16 residues. Supplemented by reference TRBV2 and TRBJ2-6, the full variable domain reads EPEVTQTPSHQVTQMGQEVILRCVPISNHLYFYWYRQILGQKVEFLVSFYNNEISEKSEIFDDQFSVERPDGSNFTLKIRSTKLEDSAMYFCASKRDGSSGANVLTFGAGSRLTVL.

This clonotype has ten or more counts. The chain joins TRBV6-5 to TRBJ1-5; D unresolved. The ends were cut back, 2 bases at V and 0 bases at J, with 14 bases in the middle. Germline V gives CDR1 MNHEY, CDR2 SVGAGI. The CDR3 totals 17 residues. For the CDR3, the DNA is TGTGCCAGCAGTTACCCGGAACAGCGATATAGCAATCAGCCCCAGCATTTT. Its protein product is CASSYPEQRYSNQPQHF.

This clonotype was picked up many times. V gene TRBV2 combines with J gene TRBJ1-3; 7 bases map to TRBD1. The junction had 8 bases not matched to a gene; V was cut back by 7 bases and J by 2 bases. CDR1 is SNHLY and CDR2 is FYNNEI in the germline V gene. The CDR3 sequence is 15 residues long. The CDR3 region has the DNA TGTGCCAGCACTAAGGGACAGCTACCTGGAAACACCATATATTTT. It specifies CASTKGQLPGNTIYF.

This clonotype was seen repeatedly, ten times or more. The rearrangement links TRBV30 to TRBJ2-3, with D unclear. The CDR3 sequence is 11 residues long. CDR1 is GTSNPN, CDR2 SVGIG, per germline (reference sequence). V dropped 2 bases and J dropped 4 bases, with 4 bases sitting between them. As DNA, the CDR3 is TGTGCCTGGAGTCCGGCAGATACGCAGTATTTT. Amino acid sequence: CAWSPADTQYF. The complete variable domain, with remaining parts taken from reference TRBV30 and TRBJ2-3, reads SQTIHQWPATLVQPVGSPLSLECTVEGTSNPNLYWYRQAAGRGLQLLFYSVGIGQISSEVPQNLSASRPQDRQFILSSKKLLLSDSGFYLCAWSPADTQYFGPGTRLTVL.

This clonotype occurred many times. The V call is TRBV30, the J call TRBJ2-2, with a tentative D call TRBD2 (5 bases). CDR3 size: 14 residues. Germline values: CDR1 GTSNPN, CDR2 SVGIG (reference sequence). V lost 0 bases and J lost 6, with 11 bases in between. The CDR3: CAWSVLGFSGELFF. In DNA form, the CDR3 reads TGTGCCTGGAGTGTACTAGGTTTTTCCGGGGAGCTGTTTTTT.

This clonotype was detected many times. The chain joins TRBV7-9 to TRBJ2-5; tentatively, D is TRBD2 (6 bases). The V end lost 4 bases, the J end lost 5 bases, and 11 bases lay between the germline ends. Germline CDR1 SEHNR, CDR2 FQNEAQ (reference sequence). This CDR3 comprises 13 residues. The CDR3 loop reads CASSSGLLETQYF. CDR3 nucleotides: TGTGCCAGCAGCTCGGGACTTTTGGAGACCCAGTACTTC.